A selection of T cell receptor beta chains follows, all from one sample in a study of blood T cell repertoires in COVID-19. Clones were read by immunoSEQ multiplex PCR, and TCRdb kept only the in-frame ones, dropping some. The sample consists of 60,000 to 65,000 clones, about 83% of them appearing once. The source material was peripheral blood. These receptors all stem from a man aged 50 to 60 with COVID-19, enrolled during active disease. CDR3s include the opening cysteine and the closing phenylalanine or tryptophan. The order of the fields is D gene, clone size, J gene, V gene, CDR3 DNA, CDR3 protein. A D gene is named only where the DNA matches it firmly. Clone sizes are given selectively: once, few, many, or a class where the clone is expanded.

TRBD2 - TRBJ2-1 TRBV11-1 TGTGCCAGCAGCTGGACTAGCCACAATGAGCAGTTCTTC CASSWTSHNEQFF
- - TRBJ1-5 TRBV28 TGTGCCAGCAGCCAAACTTCGGGCAATCAGCCCCAGCATTTT CASSQTSGNQPQHF
TRBD1 - TRBJ2-6 TRBV19 TGTGCCAGTAGTATAGACAGGGGGTACGGAACTGGGGCCAACGTCCTGACTTTC CASSIDRGYGTGANVLTF
- - TRBJ1-5 TRBV24-1 TGTGCCACCAGTGATAGTCAGGGTCGCAATCAGCCCCAGCATTTT CATSDSQGRNQPQHF
TRBD1 - TRBJ2-7 TRBV5-1 TGCGCCAGCAGCTTAAACTTCGGGACAGGGTCCGAGCAGTACTTC CASSLNFGTGSEQYF
TRBD1 - TRBJ2-5 TRBV6-6 TGTGCCAGCAGTCAGACAGGGGGCTTAGAGACCCAGTACTTC CASSQTGGLETQYF
TRBD2 - TRBJ2-7 TRBV15 TGTGCCACCAGATCCGGGACTAGCGGGAGTGGTATTTACGAGCAGTACTTC CATRSGTSGSGIYEQYF
TRBD1 once TRBJ1-5 TRBV6-5 TGTGCCAGCAGTCAGACAGGGACCAATCAGCCCCAGCATTTT CASSQTGTNQPQHF
TRBD1 - TRBJ1-2 TRBV15 TGTGCCACCAGCAGAGATTGGCGACAGGGGGTTGGCTACACCTTC CATSRDWRQGVGYTF
TRBD1 - TRBJ1-4 TRBV30 TGTGCCTGGACCACAGGGGGACCCGAAAAACTGTTTTTT CAWTTGGPEKLFF
- once TRBJ2-7 TRBV27 TGTGCCAGCAGACTTACCTTCCCGGCGGGCGAGCAGTACTTC CASRLTFPAGEQYF
TRBD1 once TRBJ1-6 TRBV19 TGTGCCAGTAGACCCGGGACAGGGGATTCACCCCTCCACTTT CASRPGTGDSPLHF
- - TRBJ1-1 TRBV19 TGTGCCAGTACCTCACCCTTTCAGGCAGGGGTTGGGGCGGAAGCTTTCTTT CASTSPFQAGVGAEAFF
- few TRBJ2-5 TRBV29-1 TGCAGCGTTGAAATTCGAGGAGGGGGCGGAGAGACCCAGTACTTC CSVEIRGGGGETQYF
- few TRBJ2-3 TRBV7-8 TGTGCCAGCAGCTCGGCCGGGGGAGATACGCAGTATTTT CASSSAGGDTQYF
TRBD1 - TRBJ1-1 TRBV12-3/TRBV12-4 TGTGCCAGCGGGACAGGGAATACTGAAGCTTTCTTT CASGTGNTEAFF
TRBD1 - TRBJ1-6 TRBV7-9 TGTGCCAGCAGCGCACAGGGGGCGAATTCACCCCTCCACTTT CASSAQGANSPLHF
TRBD2 few TRBJ2-3 TRBV2 TGTGCCAGCAGACCTAGACGGGGAGGGGATACGCAGTATTTT CASRPRRGGDTQYF
- - TRBJ2-3 TRBV9 TGTGCCAGCAGCGGAACCTCGAGGAGTCTTGATACGCAGTATTTT CASSGTSRSLDTQYF
- - TRBJ1-1 TRBV18 TGTGCCAGCCGGCGAGACACAAACACTGAAGCTTTCTTT CASRRDTNTEAFF
TRBD2 - TRBJ2-1 TRBV29-1 TGCAGCGTTCGTTTAGCGGGGATCTACAATGAGCAGTTCTTC CSVRLAGIYNEQFF
- - TRBJ2-1 TRBV5-1 TGCGCCAGCAGCTTGGAACAGACAAATATGAACGAGCAGTTCTTC CASSLEQTNMNEQFF
TRBD2 - TRBJ2-7 TRBV9 TGTGCCAGCAGCGTGGGACTAGCGGGAGTCTACGAGCAGTACTTC CASSVGLAGVYEQYF
TRBD2 once TRBJ2-7 TRBV7-2 TGTGCCAGCAGCTTATTAGGGACTAGCGGGGCCTACGAGCAGTACTTC CASSLLGTSGAYEQYF
- - TRBJ2-2 TRBV11-3 TGTGCCAGCAGCTTAATCACCAGCGGGGAGCTGTTTTTT CASSLITSGELFF
- - TRBJ2-2 TRBV7-8 TGTGCCAGCAGCCTTAATGCCGGGGAGCTGTTTTTT CASSLNAGELFF
TRBD2 - TRBJ2-2 TRBV19 TGTGCCAGTAGTATGCGGACTAGCGGGACGGGAACCGGGGAGCTGTTTTTT CASSMRTSGTGTGELFF
TRBD2 once TRBJ2-1 TRBV27 TGTGCCAGCAGTGCGGGACTAGTCGTCAATGAGCAGTTCTTC CASSAGLVVNEQFF
TRBD1 - TRBJ2-1 TRBV7-9 TGTGCCAGCAGCTTGTGGGCGGGACAGGATGAGCAGTTCTTC CASSLWAGQDEQFF
- - TRBJ2-1 TRBV7-8 TGTGCCAGCAGCTTAGTACGGTACAATGAGCAGTTCTTC CASSLVRYNEQFF
TRBD2 - TRBJ2-7 TRBV5-4 TGTGCCAGCAGCTTGGAAACCGGGAGGGCCTCCTACGAGCAGTACTTC CASSLETGRASYEQYF
- - TRBJ2-5 TRBV6-2/TRBV6-3 TGTGCCAGCAGTTACCCCAGCGGAGAGACCCAGTACTTC CASSYPSGETQYF
- few TRBJ1-6 TRBV30 TGTGCCTGGAGTGTACTGTCGGGTAATTCACCCCTCCACTTT CAWSVLSGNSPLHF
TRBD1 - TRBJ2-3 TRBV28 TGTGCCAGCAGCAACGCCGGGACAGGGGGAGGGGATACGCAGTATTTT CASSNAGTGGGDTQYF
TRBD2 - TRBJ2-7 TRBV9 TGTGCCAGCAGCCTTTCTAGCGGGCCCCTTTACGAGCAGTACTTC CASSLSSGPLYEQYF
- - TRBJ1-3 TRBV9 TGTGCCAGCAGCGTAGAGGCAGGGATCATGGGAAACACCATATATTTT CASSVEAGIMGNTIYF
TRBD2 - TRBJ2-3 TRBV9 TGTGCCAGCAGCCCGACTAGCGAGTTAACAGATACGCAGTATTTT CASSPTSELTDTQYF
TRBD2 - TRBJ2-3 TRBV24-1 TGTGCCACCAGTGACTCTAGGCTAGCGGGATCTAGCACAGATACGCAGTATTTT CATSDSRLAGSSTDTQYF
TRBD2 - TRBJ2-7 TRBV3-1/TRBV3-2 TGTGCCAGCAGCCTCGGACTAGCGGCTTCCTACGAGCAGTACTTC CASSLGLAASYEQYF
TRBD2 once TRBJ2-7 TRBV19 TGTGCCAGTAGTCGGGGACTAGCGGGAGGGCGTGTCTACGAGCAGTACTTC CASSRGLAGGRVYEQYF
TRBD2 - TRBJ2-7 TRBV30 TGTGCCTGGAAAAAGCGGGACTGGGACGAGCAGTACTTC CAWKKRDWDEQYF
TRBD1 once TRBJ1-2 TRBV28 TGTGCCAGCAGTACGGACAGGTTCATCTATGGCTACACCTTC CASSTDRFIYGYTF
TRBD2 - TRBJ2-3 TRBV4-1 TGCGCCAGCAGCCAAGATAGAAGGGAGGGCAACACAGATACGCAGTATTTT CASSQDRREGNTDTQYF
- - TRBJ1-4 TRBV6-1 TGTGCCAGCAGTGAGACATCCGGCGGGGGTGAAAAACTGTTTTTT CASSETSGGGEKLFF
TRBD1 - TRBJ1-5 TRBV5-5 TGTGCCAGCAGCTTGAAGGGGGCGGCTCAGCCCCAGCATTTT CASSLKGAAQPQHF
- - TRBJ1-4 TRBV7-9 TGTGCCAGCAGCCTAGGCCTCGGGAATGAAAAACTGTTTTTT CASSLGLGNEKLFF
TRBD1 - TRBJ2-5 TRBV6-5 TGTGCCAGCAGCCGACAGGGTCAAGAGACCCAGTACTTC CASSRQGQETQYF
- - TRBJ1-2 TRBV28 TGTGCCAGCAGTCCTGACATCTATGGCTACACCTTC CASSPDIYGYTF
- - TRBJ2-7 TRBV18 TGTGCCAGCAGCGGGTTCCCCTACGAGCAGTACTTC CASSGFPYEQYF
TRBD1 - TRBJ1-3 TRBV18 TGTGCCAGCTCACCACCTCAGGGGGAATACACCATATATTTT CASSPPQGEYTIYF
TRBD1 - TRBJ2-2 TRBV5-1 TGCGCCAGCCAGACAGGGTCGAACACCGGGGAGCTGTTTTTT CASQTGSNTGELFF